The clone carrying this T cell receptor (beta chain) was observed a handful of times. These data come from a study of blood T cells in healthy people across ages. This CDR3 spans 14 amino acids. The germline gives CDR1 DFQATT, CDR2 SNEGSKA (reference sequence). Germline trimming cut 4 bases from V and 2 bases from J; bases unmatched to any gene: 7. Through a sample-barcoded 5' primer and a J-beta primer mix, a second PCR was run for roughly 7 to 12 cycles. TCRdb re-derived calls from the 5' RACE reads in MiXCR, one entry per CDR3 protein. Among nearly 800,000 distinct CDR3 sequences, roughly 25% were seen once, and the ten largest hold more than 3%. There were healthy Caucasian individuals from Russia, aged about 6 to 100, serving as donors. These same records also appear under a second study, on T cells of mothers and their children. This second study says: Over 8.5 million TCR beta CDR3 reads were obtained from each mother, and approximately 3 million from each child.

The clonotype was recovered from a boy between 5 and 17 years old in good health. Sequencing was performed on blood. The rearrangement links TRBV20-1 to TRBJ1-2; TRBD1 matches 7 bases. Here the CDR3 DNA reads TGCAGTGCTATCCGACAGGGCGGAAACTATGGCTACACCTTC. Amino acids: CSAIRQGGNYGYTF.